Shown below are 24 T cell receptor beta chains from a single sample sequenced in a study of blood T cell repertoires in COVID-19. Generated by immunoSEQ multiplex PCR, the TCRdb table keeps only in-frame clones and is missing some. Here the sample spans 240,000 or so clones, 70% to 90% being singletons. Sequencing was done on a sample of PBMCs or T cells enriched from blood (not recorded which). The receptors were sampled from a man in his fifties who had been exposed to COVID-19.

The chain is built from TRBV5-1 and TRBJ1-1, with TRBD1 matching 10 bases. The germline gives CDR1 SGHRS, CDR2 YFSETQ. This CDR3 is 15 amino acids long. The V and J ends lost 0 bases and 5 bases, in that order; junction bases with no gene match: 4. CDR3 nucleotide sequence: TGCGCCAGCAGCTTGGCCGCGGGACAGGGGACTGAAGCTTTCTTT. Translation: CASSLAAGQGTEAFF.

This chain joins TRBV6-5 and TRBJ1-1; 7 bases line up with TRBD1. The length of the CDR3 is 14 residues. Losses at the gene ends were 3 bases for V and 4 bases for J; bases not matched to a gene: 5. Germline V lookup: CDR1 MNHEY, CDR2 SVGAGI. CDR3: CASSYRQGVTEAFF. The CDR3, as DNA: TGTGCCAGCAGTTATCGACAGGGCGTCACTGAAGCTTTCTTT.

This sequence joins TRBV28 and TRBJ1-4; 7 nucleotides agree with TRBD1. Trimming at V came to 4 bases and at J to 7 bases, leaving 6 bases not matched to a gene. This CDR3 contains 14 residues. Germline V lookup: CDR1 MDHEN, CDR2 SYDVKM. DNA for the CDR3: TGTGCCAGCAGTTCCGGGACAGAGCTTGAAAAACTGTTTTTT. Encoded protein: CASSSGTELEKLFF.

The gene calls are TRBV20-1 and TRBJ2-1, with D perhaps TRBD2 (7 bases). The CDR3 is made up of 17 amino acids. V was shortened by 3 bases and J by 2 bases, with 20 bases between the two germline ends. Germline V gene data show CDR1 as DFQATT and CDR2 as SNEGSKA (reference sequence). CDR3 sequence reads: CSASGQTGGGPYNEQFF. CDR3 DNA: TGCAGTGCTAGTGGACAGACGGGCGGGGGTCCCTACAATGAGCAGTTCTTC.

This sequence joins TRBV15 and TRBJ2-2; D may be TRBD1 (5 bases). The germline V and J ends were trimmed by 2 bases and 3 bases, with 10 bases remaining between them. From germline, CDR1 is LNHNV and CDR2 YYDKDF (reference sequence). The CDR3 covers 15 residues. CDR3 in DNA: TGTGCCACCAGCAGACAGGGAATGGACACCGGGGAGCTGTTTTTT. Residues: CATSRQGMDTGELFF. The whole variable domain, remainder taken from reference TRBV15 and TRBJ2-2, is DAMVIQNPRYQVTQFGKPVTLSCSQTLNHNVMYWYQQKSSQAPKLLFHYYDKDFNNEADTPDNFQSRRPNTSFCFLDIRSPGLGDTAMYLCATSRQGMDTGELFFGEGSRLTVL.

The chain employs TRBV29-1 and TRBJ1-1, with D uncertain. Germline V gives CDR1 SQVTM, CDR2 ANQGSEA. Trimming shortened V by 7 bases and J by 5 bases, and 11 bases separated the two germline ends. The CDR3 runs to 11 residues. Here the CDR3 DNA reads TGCAGCGCCGGACGGGGTACTGAAGCTTTCTTT. This gives the protein CSAGRGTEAFF. Filled out from reference TRBV29-1 and TRBJ1-1, the complete variable domain reads SAVISQKPSRDICQRGTSLTIQCQVDSQVTMMFWYRQQPGQSLTLIATANQGSEATYESGFVIDKFPISRPNLTFSTLTVSNMSPEDSSIYLCSAGRGTEAFFGQGTRLTVV.

The chain links TRBV4-2 to TRBJ1-6, with 9 nucleotides matching TRBD1. The CDR3 contains 17 residues. The ends lost 4 bases at V and 1 base at J; junction bases unmatched: 5. In germline, CDR1 is LGHNA, CDR2 YNFKEQ. CDR3: CASSPGTGMSYNSPLHF. DNA of the CDR3: TGTGCCAGCAGCCCCGGGACAGGGATGTCCTATAATTCACCCCTCCACTTT.

The chain joins TRBV2 to TRBJ1-5; D is ambiguous. The V and J ends lost 2 bases and 0 bases respectively, with 5 bases between them. Germline CDR1 is SNHLY and CDR2 is FYNNEI. This CDR3 has 14 amino acids. The CDR3 loop reads CASSEQDSNQPQHF. In nucleotides, the CDR3 is TGTGCCAGCAGTGAACAGGATAGCAATCAGCCCCAGCATTTT.

The rearrangement links TRBV9 to TRBJ2-1; 16 nucleotides line up with TRBD2. V trimming: 0 bases; J trimming: 4 bases; junction bases outside the gene matches: 4. This CDR3 region has 18 residues. Germline V lookup: CDR1 SGDLS, CDR2 YYNGEE. The CDR3 DNA reads TGTGCCAGCAGCGTAGGGGGACTAGCGGGAGGGAGGTACAATGAGCAGTTCTTC. Residues: CASSVGGLAGGRYNEQFF.

The rearrangement joins TRBV29-1 to TRBJ1-2; D uncertain. There are 13 residues in the CDR3. The V and J ends lost 1 base and 5 bases respectively, with 11 bases between them. Germline V gene data show CDR1 as SQVTM and CDR2 as ANQGSEA. The CDR3: CSVEGQVGYGYTF. The CDR3 nucleotides read TGCAGCGTTGAAGGTCAGGTTGGATATGGCTACACCTTC.

The V call is TRBV5-4, the J call TRBJ2-3, with no clear D. This CDR3 has 14 residues. V was clipped by 3 bases and J by 4 bases, with 12 bases between them. CDR1 and CDR2 (germline): SGHNT, YYREEE (reference sequence). The CDR3 sequence is CASSSKQVADTQYF. CDR3 DNA: TGTGCCAGCAGCTCCAAGCAAGTCGCAGATACGCAGTATTTT.

The V gene is TRBV4-1, the J gene TRBJ2-1; 13 bases are a match to TRBD2. Germline CDR1 is MGHRA and CDR2 is YSYEKL. This CDR3 is built from 19 residues. The trim removed 4 bases at V and 0 bases at J, leaving 9 bases unmatched. The CDR3 sequence is CASSRGTSGVGSSYNEQFF. CDR3 coding DNA: TGCGCCAGCAGCCGAGGGACTAGCGGGGTTGGAAGCTCCTACAATGAGCAGTTCTTC.

V usage is TRBV10-3 and J usage is TRBJ1-1, with D maybe TRBD1 (5 bases). Trimming cost V 0 bases and J 3 bases, with 11 bases left between them. The CDR3 totals 15 residues. Germline values: CDR1 ENHRY, CDR2 SYGVKD. The CDR3 loop reads CAISESNGRDTEAFF. As DNA, the CDR3 is TGTGCCATCAGTGAGTCGAACGGCAGGGACACTGAAGCTTTCTTT.

This clone was detected only a few times. This chain joins TRBV2 and TRBJ1-1; TRBD1 matches 9 bases. CDR1 is SNHLY, CDR2 FYNNEI, per germline. Germline trimming cut 6 bases from V and 4 bases from J; bases unmatched to any gene: 6. This CDR3 region has 14 residues. The DNA for the CDR3 is TGTGCCAGCAGCACTGGACAGGGGTTCACTGAAGCTTTCTTT. Translation gives CASSTGQGFTEAFF.

The chain joins TRBV2 to TRBJ2-1; TRBD2 agrees at 10 bases. CDR1 and CDR2 from the germline V gene are SNHLY and FYNNEI. V lost 4 bases, J lost 9 bases, and 9 bases stayed unmatched. CDR3 length: 15 residues. CDR3 region: CASSGRLAGVGEQFF. The CDR3 nucleotides read TGTGCCAGCAGTGGGCGGCTAGCGGGGGTGGGTGAGCAGTTCTTC.

The rearrangement links TRBV6-2 or TRBV6-3 to TRBJ2-7, with 10 bases that match TRBD1. The V and J ends lost 6 bases and 3 bases, in that order; junction bases with no gene match: 11. The CDR3 runs 16 residues. Germline V gene sequence: CDR1 MNHEY, CDR2 SVGEGT. The CDR3 is CASSPKGGQGVYEQYF. CDR3 coding DNA: TGTGCCAGCAGCCCTAAGGGCGGACAGGGGGTCTACGAGCAGTACTTC.

The V gene is TRBV5-4, the J gene TRBJ1-4, with 10 bases identical to TRBD1. Germline assignment: CDR1 SGHNT and CDR2 YYREEE (reference sequence). The CDR3 has 14 residues. J was trimmed by 4 bases and V by 7 bases; bases with no gene match: 4. The CDR3 DNA follows: TGTGCCAGCCAGGACAGGGGGATTAATGAAAAACTGTTTTTT. The encoded protein is CASQDRGINEKLFF. The variable domain in full, completed from reference TRBV5-4 and TRBJ1-4, reads ETGVTQSPTHLIKTRGQQVTLRCSSQSGHNTVSWYQQALGQGPQFIFQYYREEENGRGNFPPRFSGLQFPNYSSELNVNALELDDSALYLCASQDRGINEKLFFGSGTQLSVL.

This clone was detected once. The chain couples TRBV20-1 to TRBJ1-4; D not resolved. The CDR3 runs to 15 residues. V was clipped by 3 bases and J by 3 bases, with 14 bases between them. CDR1 DFQATT and CDR2 SNEGSKA come from the germline V gene (reference sequence). The CDR3 spells CSASDAARANEKLFF. CDR3 nucleotides: TGCAGTGCTAGTGATGCCGCGAGGGCTAATGAAAAACTGTTTTTT.

The rearrangement joins TRBV5-6 to TRBJ1-5; D possibly corresponds to TRBD1 (5 bases). Germline CDR1 and CDR2: SGHDT and YYEEEE. V lost 4 bases, J lost 3 bases, and 14 bases lay in between. The length of the CDR3 is 15 residues. The chain's CDR3 is CASSLMTVINQPQHF. The CDR3 DNA follows: TGTGCCAGCAGCCTCATGACAGTAATCAATCAGCCCCAGCATTTT.

The chain carries TRBV14 and TRBJ2-3; 7 bases agree with TRBD1. This CDR3 comprises 15 residues. CDR1 is SGHDN, CDR2 FVKESK, per germline. The V segment lost 1 base and the J segment 0 bases; nucleotides outside the gene matches: 1. The CDR3 protein is CASSQVTGSTDTQYF. The CDR3 DNA is TGTGCCAGCAGCCAAGTGACAGGGAGCACAGATACGCAGTATTTT.

The chain links TRBV6-5 to TRBJ1-2; no clear D. In germline, CDR1 is MNHEY, CDR2 SVGAGI. With 6 bases removed from V and 4 bases from J, the gap between germline ends came to 12 bases. The CDR3 runs to 13 residues. This chain's CDR3 is CASRRQTSYGYTF. In DNA form, the CDR3 reads TGTGCCAGCAGACGACAAACAAGCTATGGCTACACCTTC.

The CDR3 here is CASSPSPAQTGVYGYTF. In DNA form, the CDR3 reads TGTGCCAGCAGTCCATCCCCCGCCCAAACAGGGGTCTATGGCTACACCTTC. The chain carries TRBV28 and TRBJ1-2; 7 bases agree with TRBD1. V gave up 5 bases and J gave up 4 bases; unmatched junction bases: 16. Looked up from germline, CDR1 is MDHEN and CDR2 is SYDVKM. The CDR3 runs to 17 residues.

A single count supports this clone. The chain joins TRBV2 to TRBJ1-5, with D perhaps TRBD1 (6 bases). The length of the CDR3 is 13 residues. The germline V gene encodes CDR1 SNHLY and CDR2 FYNNEI. Trimming pared 5 bases from V and 7 bases from J, leaving 12 bases between. The CDR3 DNA is TGTGCCAGCAGTCTGGGGGCATCGCAGCCCCAGCATTTT. As protein: CASSLGASQPQHF.

The gene calls are TRBV19 and TRBJ1-1; D ambiguous. The V end lost 4 bases, the J end lost 1 base, and 10 bases lay between the germline ends. This CDR3 contains 14 residues. The germline V gene has CDR1 LNHDA and CDR2 SQIVND (reference sequence). The CDR3 protein is CASSRKGGNTEAFF. DNA for the CDR3: TGTGCCAGTAGTAGAAAGGGAGGGAACACTGAAGCTTTCTTT.